This record concerns one T cell receptor (beta chain) sequence. The target antigen is unknown. The data stem from a study of shared clonotypes between healthy human individuals. Clones were sequenced by immunoSEQ multiplex PCR, and TCRdb holds only the in-frame ones, with some missing. The top ten clones hold more than 1.5% of a sample with around 700,000 clones, around 73% of them seen once. Findings and limits, study-wide: Limited genetic and exposure-history diversity came from having few donors. Generally, naive subsets came out with larger estimated richness than memory subsets.

Germline CDR1 SEHNR, CDR2 FQNEAQ (reference sequence). The CDR3 extends over 15 amino acids. J was trimmed by 0 bases and V by 5 bases; bases with no gene match: 4. Material: memory CD4+ T cells sorted from blood. Subset in this sample: CD45RA-negative fraction. The chain recombines TRBV7-9 with TRBJ2-3; the match to TRBD2 covers 8 bases. The origin of this receptor is a woman aged 25 to 39 in good health. CDR3 loop: CASSRRTSSTDTQYF. CDR3 DNA: TGTGCCAGCAGCCGCCGGACTAGCAGCACAGATACGCAGTATTTT.